The source of this TCR beta chain is a study of blood T cell repertoires in COVID-19. Study as a whole: COVID-19 samples from acute and convalescent phases originated in the United States, Italy and Spain.

Participants' own reports of clinical history determined their cohort assignment. As handled by the study authors: Amplification with reference gene primers provided the estimates of nucleated cell counts. Clones were sequenced by immunoSEQ multiplex PCR, and TCRdb holds only the in-frame ones, with some missing. The V and J calls and clone size are taken from that table; D and trimming were inferred from the DNA. Of more than 250,000 clones in the sample, about 92% were seen once. This receptor was taken from a woman aged 30 to 39 who had recovered from COVID-19. Sequenced: PBMCs or T cells enriched from blood (not recorded which).

The CDR3 region is CASSPSQVLYEQYF. CDR3 bases: TGTGCCAGCTCACCATCACAGGTGCTCTACGAGCAGTACTTC. V and J are TRBV18 and TRBJ2-7, with D possibly matching TRBD1 (5 bases). Germline V gene lookup returns CDR1 KGHSH and CDR2 LQKENI. Trimming cost V 2 bases and J 3 bases, with 11 bases left between them. The CDR3 is 14 residues long.